The source of this T cell receptor (beta chain) is a study of blood T cell repertoires in COVID-19. For the study at large: Both acute and convalescent COVID-19 samples were obtained from the United States, Italy and Spain. PBMCs, B-cell-depleted T cells, or T cells provided the cDNA or gDNA that made up the material.

Only in-frame clones appear in the TCRdb table, and some are missing; sequencing was by immunoSEQ multiplex PCR. The sample records about 260,000 clones, approximately 80% being singletons. CDR3 length equals 15 residues. The V end was cut by 1 base, the J end by 4 bases, with 14 bases between. Germline CDR1 SGHNT, CDR2 YYREEE (reference sequence). This clone turned up a few times. Sequencing was carried out using peripheral blood. The sequence derives from a woman aged 80 or older with acute or convalescent COVID-19. The chain employs TRBV5-4 and TRBJ1-2; D ambiguous. The CDR3 DNA reads TGTGCCAGCAGCTTGTCTTCGGGAACAATCTATGGCTACACCTTC. Protein product: CASSLSSGTIYGYTF. Full variable domain (remainder filled in from reference TRBV5-4 and TRBJ1-2): ETGVTQSPTHLIKTRGQQVTLRCSSQSGHNTVSWYQQALGQGPQFIFQYYREEENGRGNFPPRFSGLQFPNYSSELNVNALELDDSALYLCASSLSSGTIYGYTFGSGTRLTVV.